The rows below give T cell receptor beta chains drawn from one sample of a study of post-analysis software for immune sequencing data. MiXCR, applied by TCRdb to the PCR reads, yields one record per CDR3 protein. The sample yields about 820,000 distinct CDR3 sequences, roughly 50% seen once. What was sequenced was blood. The receptor set was obtained from a girl aged 5-17 years with multiple sclerosis. Both conserved end residues are part of each CDR3. D genes are given only for firm matches. A clone size is listed for some rows: how often the clone was seen (once, few, many), or a class if it is expanded.

V gene,D gene,J gene,clone size,CDR3 DNA,CDR3 protein
TRBV7-7,TRBD1,TRBJ1-1,.,TGTGCCAGCAGCCCGTGGACAGGGGCAGGCACTGAAGCTTTCTTT,CASSPWTGAGTEAFF
TRBV5-1,TRBD1,TRBJ2-7,.,TGCGCCAGCCGCCTGTCGGCGGGACAGGTGGGCTACGAGCAGTACTTC,CASRLSAGQVGYEQYF
TRBV4-1,.,TRBJ2-6,many,TGCGCCAGCAGCCAAGATGCCGGGGCTGGGGCCAACGTCCTGACTTTC,CASSQDAGAGANVLTF
TRBV29-1,.,TRBJ2-4,.,TGCAGCATAGACTCGTGGCAGGGACACAAAAACATTCAGTACTTC,CSIDSWQGHKNIQYF
TRBV28,TRBD2,TRBJ2-1,few,TGTGCCAGCAGTTTATCGACTAGCGGGAGCTCCTACAATGAGCAGTTCTTC,CASSLSTSGSSYNEQFF
TRBV12-3/TRBV12-4,.,TRBJ2-2,.,TGTGCCAGCAGTTTCCGGGTCCCCGGGGAGCTGTTTTTT,CASSFRVPGELFF
TRBV2,.,TRBJ1-4,.,TGTGCCAGCAGTGAAGCGGCCGCTAATGAAAAACTGTTTTTT,CASSEAAANEKLFF
TRBV6-5,.,TRBJ2-7,.,TGTGCCAGCGGTGAGCGGCCCGTCTCCTACGAGCAGTACTTC,CASGERPVSYEQYF
TRBV6-6,.,TRBJ2-1,.,TGTGCCAGCAGTTACGGTTCAGGGGCAGGGAATGAGCAGTTGTTC,CASSYGSGAGNEQLF
TRBV7-9,.,TRBJ1-6,.,TGTGCCAGCAGCCTCCGGGCAGGGGATAATTCACCCCTCCACTTT,CASSLRAGDNSPLHF
TRBV12-3/TRBV12-4,.,TRBJ1-2,.,TGTGCCAGCAGCCTTGGACAGCTATCATCCTATGGCTACACCTTC,CASSLGQLSSYGYTF
TRBV14,.,TRBJ2-3,.,TGTGCCAGCAGCCAAGACGGGTGGAATACGCAGTATTTT,CASSQDGWNTQYF
TRBV7-9,TRBD2,TRBJ2-7,.,TGTGCCAGCGGCCCTGGGACTAGCGGGGGGAACGAGCAGTACTTC,CASGPGTSGGNEQYF
TRBV20-1,TRBD1,TRBJ2-7,many,TGCAGTGCTTTGGACAGGGTGACCTACGAGCAGTACTTC,CSALDRVTYEQYF
TRBV27,TRBD1,TRBJ1-1,.,TGTGCCAGCAGTATACGACAGGGGTGGTGCACTGAAGCTTTCTTT,CASSIRQGWCTEAFF
TRBV13,.,TRBJ2-7,.,TGTGCCAGCAGCCTCCCCATCCGGGGCGAGCAGTACTTC,CASSLPIRGEQYF
TRBV12-3/TRBV12-4,.,TRBJ2-7,.,TGTGCCAGCAGTATTCACTTCAATGAGCAGTACTTC,CASSIHFNEQYF
TRBV29-1,.,TRBJ1-6,few,TGCAGCGTTGAGTCGCATTCACCCCTCCACTTT,CSVESHSPLHF
TRBV4-1,TRBD2,TRBJ2-3,few,TGCGCCAGCACCATACTAGCGGGAGGCCGGATAAGCACAGATACGCAGTATTTT,CASTILAGGRISTDTQYF
TRBV4-1,.,TRBJ2-4,.,TGCGCCAGCAGCCAAGATCCCGGGGACTCCTCACAGTACTTC,CASSQDPGDSSQYF
TRBV7-2,TRBD2,TRBJ2-7,.,TGTGCCAGCAGCTATAGCGGGAGGCGGAACGAGCAGTACTTC,CASSYSGRRNEQYF
TRBV9,.,TRBJ2-7,few,TGTGCCAGCAGCGCCTCGACCGGGGGGCCCTACGAGCAGTACTTC,CASSASTGGPYEQYF
TRBV20-1,.,TRBJ1-2,.,TGCAGTGTAGGAGCCCAGGCCTATGGCTACACCTTC,CSVGAQAYGYTF
TRBV5-1,.,TRBJ1-2,few,TGCGCCAGCAGCCTTTCAGGGAAAATAAACTATGGCTACACCTTC,CASSLSGKINYGYTF
TRBV14,TRBD1,TRBJ1-1,few,TGTGCCAGCAGCCAAGTGGCCAAGGGGGCGAACACTGAAGCTTTCTTT,CASSQVAKGANTEAFF
TRBV29-1,.,TRBJ1-2,.,TGCAGCGGCAGACAGATATCGAATGGCTACACCTTC,CSGRQISNGYTF
TRBV5-1,.,TRBJ2-1,once,TGCGCCAGCAGCTTGGCCGGCAAGGCGGCGGGTGAGCAGTTCTTC,CASSLAGKAAGEQFF
TRBV6-1,.,TRBJ2-7,.,TGTGCCAGCCAGAGTTCCCGCAGGGACTCCTACGAGCAGTACTTC,CASQSSRRDSYEQYF
TRBV12-5,.,TRBJ2-3,.,TGTGCTAGTGGTCCCGAGCGGTCCCCAGATACGCAGTATTTT,CASGPERSPDTQYF
TRBV12-3/TRBV12-4,.,TRBJ2-3,.,TGTGCCAGCAGTTTAGGACTAGAGGGGGGAACGCAGTATTTT,CASSLGLEGGTQYF
TRBV7-9,TRBD1,TRBJ1-2,.,TGTGCCAGCAGCCACGGACAGGGGGCAGGTCCGAGCTACACCTTC,CASSHGQGAGPSYTF
TRBV24-1,.,TRBJ2-3,once,TGTGCCACCAGTGCTTCCCGGGCCCCGACGGCAGATACGCAGTATTTT,CATSASRAPTADTQYF
TRBV27,TRBD2,TRBJ2-5,.,TGTGCCACCGGGCGGGAGGGCAGGGAGACCCAGTACTTC,CATGREGRETQYF
TRBV20-1,.,TRBJ2-7,.,TGCAGTGCTAGAGACCCGGGTAGATACGAGCAGTACTTC,CSARDPGRYEQYF
TRBV15,.,TRBJ2-1,.,TGTGCCACCACCCAAGAGTCACTCGGTGACTCCTACAATGAGCAGTTCTTC,CATTQESLGDSYNEQFF
TRBV6-5,.,TRBJ1-2,.,TGTGCCAGCACCGAGACTCAGGGTTTTAGCTATGGCTACACCTTC,CASTETQGFSYGYTF
TRBV5-8,.,TRBJ2-1,once,TGTGCCAGCCCAAGATATGAGCAGTTCTTC,CASPRYEQFF
TRBV7-3,TRBD2,TRBJ2-1,.,TGTGCCAGCAGCTCACCCAGCGGGGGCCTCAGGAATGAGCAGTTCTTC,CASSSPSGGLRNEQFF
TRBV29-1,.,TRBJ2-6,few,TGCAGCGTTGAATTGTTCTCTGGGGCCAACGTCCTGACTTTC,CSVELFSGANVLTF
TRBV29-1,.,TRBJ2-1,.,TGCAGCGTTGCACCATGGAACAATGAGCAGTTCTTC,CSVAPWNNEQFF
TRBV10-1,.,TRBJ2-7,.,TGCGCCAGCAGTGAGTCGCGTGTCGGGGGCATAGGCTACGAGCAGTACTTC,CASSESRVGGIGYEQYF
TRBV7-2,TRBD1,TRBJ1-4,few,TGTGCCAGCAGCAGACAGGGATTGAATGAAAAACTGTTTTTT,CASSRQGLNEKLFF
TRBV28,TRBD1,TRBJ2-7,.,TGTGCCAGCAGTCCCGGACAGGCTTTTGCCGAGCAGTACTTC,CASSPGQAFAEQYF
TRBV5-1,TRBD1,TRBJ1-1,.,TGCGCCAGCCGGACAGGGGGCGCGGAGAACACTGAAGCTTTCTTT,CASRTGGAENTEAFF
TRBV7-7,.,TRBJ2-5,.,TGTGCCAGCAGTCGGACGGGGCGAGAGACCCAGTACTTC,CASSRTGRETQYF
TRBV21-1,.,TRBJ2-1,once,TGTGCCAGCAGCCTAATGGCCCCCAGGGGGATTAACGACAATGAGCAGTTCTTC,CASSLMAPRGINDNEQFF
TRBV5-1,TRBD2,TRBJ2-1,.,TGCGCCAGCAGGGTAGCGGGAGGGTCCCCCGATGAGCAGTTCTTC,CASRVAGGSPDEQFF